This passage covers 9 T cell receptor beta chains from one sample sequenced in a study of CD8+CD57+ T cells in acquired aplastic anemia. Patients picked for sequencing had shown CD8+CD57+ cell expansion detected by flow cytometry. CDR3 and TCR beta VDJ profiling relied on a genomic DNA template. Using its own MiXCR run on the reads, TCRdb lists one record per CDR3 protein. The sample includes 150,000 to 200,000 distinct CDR3 sequences, around 48% of them seen just once. Input material: sorted CD4+, CD8+, or CD8+CD57+ T cells (not recorded which) from PBMCs. The receptor set was obtained from a human donor with aplastic anemia.

The chain has TRBV2 and TRBJ1-1; no definite D call. Germline CDR1 reads SNHLY; CDR2 reads FYNNEI. The V end lost 8 bases, the J end lost 6 bases, and 16 bases lay between the germline ends. The CDR3 covers 13 residues. The chain's CDR3 is CASSPLSIPEAFF. CDR3 DNA: TGTGCCAGCTCACCATTGTCCATCCCTGAAGCTTTCTTT.

The table lists this clonotype with many counts. The rearrangement uses TRBV6-4 and TRBJ2-3; D unresolved. There are 11 residues in the CDR3. V lost 6 bases, J lost 6 bases, and 7 bases lay in between. In germline, CDR1 is MRHNA, CDR2 SNTAGT. The CDR3 loop reads CASSHEDTQYF. The CDR3 DNA sequence: TGTGCCAGCAGCCATGAGGATACGCAGTATTTT.

This clonotype occurred a few times. Here the CDR3 reads CASSLDVGGYTF. In DNA, the CDR3 is TGTGCCAGCAGCTTGGATGTGGGTGGCTACACCTTC. V usage is TRBV7-9 and J usage is TRBJ1-2; D remains unclear. This CDR3 contains 12 residues. CDR1 and CDR2 from the germline V gene are SEHNR and FQNEAQ (reference sequence). The ends were cut back, 3 bases at V and 7 bases at J, with 9 bases in the middle.

The rearrangement joins TRBV29-1 to TRBJ2-1; 9 bases align to TRBD1. CDR1 and CDR2 from the germline V gene are SQVTM and ANQGSEA. The CDR3 length is 14 residues. V was clipped by 6 bases and J by 8 bases; unmatched bases: 11. CDR3 sequence reads: CSVTHTGGIYEQFF. The CDR3 DNA reads as TGCAGCGTGACCCACACAGGGGGCATCTATGAGCAGTTCTTC.

The sample holds a few counts of this clonotype. The chain combines TRBV2 with TRBJ1-2, with D possibly TRBD1 on 5 matching bases. The germline V gene encodes CDR1 SNHLY and CDR2 FYNNEI. V was shortened by 5 bases and J by 1 base, with 11 bases between the two germline ends. The CDR3 runs to 14 residues. The DNA for the CDR3 is TGTGCCAGCAGTCAGGGTGCTGTTAACTATGGCTACACCTTC. Encoded protein: CASSQGAVNYGYTF.

This clonotype has a count of ten or more. V is TRBV6-2 or TRBV6-3 and J is TRBJ1-1; 9 bases map to TRBD1. Per germline, CDR1 MNHEY and CDR2 SVGEGT. Germline trimming cut 5 bases from V and 4 bases from J; bases unmatched to any gene: 8. The CDR3 runs to 15 residues. For the CDR3, the DNA is TGTGCCAGCAGTACCCTGACAGGGGGAGGCACTGAAGCTTTCTTT. It codes for CASSTLTGGGTEAFF.

This clonotype was counted between two and nine times. V and J are TRBV4-2 and TRBJ2-3, with 7 bases aligning to TRBD2. The CDR3 runs to 15 residues. V shed 6 bases and J 0 bases; nucleotides not matched to a gene: 6. The germline V gene has CDR1 LGHNA and CDR2 YNFKEQ. The DNA of the CDR3 is TGTGCCAGCAGTCCGGGGGAGGGAAGCACAGATACGCAGTATTTT. As protein: CASSPGEGSTDTQYF.

This clonotype was recorded at least ten times. The chain links TRBV7-9 to TRBJ1-3, with D perhaps matching TRBD1 (5 bases). The CDR3 runs 14 residues. Looked up from germline, CDR1 is SEHNR and CDR2 is FQNEAQ (reference sequence). Trimming removed 5 bases from V and 7 bases from J, with 15 bases in between. CDR3 DNA: TGTGCCAGCAGCCAAAGCGGGGGGAGGAACACCATATATTTT. Translation gives CASSQSGGRNTIYF.

The chain employs TRBV28 and TRBJ1-2; D perhaps matches TRBD1 (5 bases). Germline loops: CDR1 MDHEN, CDR2 SYDVKM. V lost 2 bases, J lost 4 bases, and 5 bases lay in between. CDR3 length: 12 amino acids. The CDR3 is CASSLGTYGYTF. The CDR3 nucleotides are TGTGCCAGCAGTTTAGGGACCTATGGCTACACCTTC.